This is a list of T cell receptor beta chains from one sample in a study of control samples from healthy donors and cancer patients. Profiled with immunoSEQ multiplex PCR; TCRdb holds only in-frame clones, not every one. The profile shows 190,000 or so clones, over 80% of them singletons. The sequenced material came from blood. The receptors were sampled from a man aged 18 to 35 in good health. Both conserved end residues are part of each CDR3. The order of the fields is V gene, D gene, J gene, CDR3 DNA, CDR3 protein. The D gene is left open where the match is weak.

>TRBV6-5|NA|TRBJ2-2
TGTGCCAGCAGAATCGAGGGCACCGGGGAGCTGTTTTTT
CASRIEGTGELFF
>TRBV6-5|NA|TRBJ2-7
TGTGCCAGCAGACCCGGGCCCACGACGGAGCAGTACTTC
CASRPGPTTEQYF
>TRBV10-3|NA|TRBJ1-4
TGTGCCATCAGTGAAACAGCCCGAGCACTGTTTTTT
CAISETARALFF
>TRBV5-1|TRBD2|TRBJ2-7
TGCGCCAGCAGCTCTAGCGGGGCATCCTACGAGCAGTACTTC
CASSSSGASYEQYF
>TRBV5-6|TRBD1|TRBJ1-3
TGTGCCAGCAGCAGGACAGGGGGCTACCTCTCTGGAAACACCATATATTTT
CASSRTGGYLSGNTIYF
>TRBV3-1/TRBV3-2|NA|TRBJ1-3
TGTGCCAGCAGCCAAGATCCGGGGAAGGAGAACACCATATATTTT
CASSQDPGKENTIYF
>TRBV19|NA|TRBJ1-1
TGTGCCAGTAGTCGCGGGGTGGGACTGAACACTGAAGCTTTCTTT
CASSRGVGLNTEAFF
>TRBV30|TRBD1|TRBJ2-7
TGTGCCTGGAGTGTGTACCGGACAGGGGGGCCCTACGAGCAGTACTTC
CAWSVYRTGGPYEQYF
>TRBV9|NA|TRBJ2-1
TGTGCCAGCAGCGTATTAGCGGAATACAATGAGCAGTTCTTC
CASSVLAEYNEQFF
>TRBV30|NA|TRBJ1-1
TGTGCCTGGACCGAAGCTTTCTTT
CAWTEAFF